These 14 T cell receptor beta chains came from one sample sequenced in a study of T cell responses to AZD1222 COVID-19 vaccine. Here immunoSEQ multiplex PCR was the method, and the copy in TCRdb shows in-frame clones only, minus some. The data contain about 220,000 clones, about 92% of them singletons. The starting material was peripheral blood, obtained on day 0 of MenACWY control vaccination. The receptors were gathered from an adult in good health.

This rearrangement joins TRBV7-9 to TRBJ1-4; D not certain. V shed 0 bases and J shed 6 bases, with 11 bases lying between them. CDR3 length equals 15 residues. Germline loops: CDR1 SEHNR, CDR2 FQNEAQ (reference sequence). The CDR3 DNA is TGTGCCAGCAGCTTAGCGGAAATAGTTCATGAAAAACTGTTTTTT. Translated: CASSLAEIVHEKLFF. The full variable domain, its missing parts supplied by reference TRBV7-9 and TRBJ1-4, is DTGVSQNPRHKITKRGQNVTFRCDPISEHNRLYWYRQTLGQGPEFLTYFQNEAQLEKSRLLSDRFSAERPKGSFSTLEIQRTEQGDSAMYLCASSLAEIVHEKLFFGSGTQLSVL.

The V gene is TRBV7-8, the J gene TRBJ2-1; D is unresolved. CDR1 is SGHVS and CDR2 is FQNEAQ in the germline V gene. This CDR3 spans 14 amino acids. Deletions cut 0 bases from V and 0 bases from J, with 3 bases between. CDR3 loop: CASSLAYSYNEQFF. The CDR3 nucleotides are TGTGCCAGCAGCTTAGCTTACTCCTACAATGAGCAGTTCTTC.

The rearrangement joins TRBV2 to TRBJ1-2; D is unclear. This CDR3 is built from 13 residues. Germline CDR1 SNHLY, CDR2 FYNNEI. Deletions cut 3 bases from V and 2 bases from J, with 7 bases between. The chain's CDR3 is CASSDLGNYGYTF. In DNA, the CDR3 is TGTGCCAGCAGTGATTTGGGGAACTATGGCTACACCTTC.

This rearrangement joins TRBV7-8 to TRBJ2-1; 7 bases align to TRBD1. Trimming took 7 bases from V and 2 from J; bases not matched to a gene: 8. CDR3 length: 15 amino acids. Per germline, CDR1 SGHVS and CDR2 FQNEAQ. CDR3 residues: CASIENRGAYNEQFF. CDR3 nucleotide sequence: TGTGCCAGCATAGAGAACAGGGGCGCCTACAATGAGCAGTTCTTC.

The chain combines TRBV7-9 with TRBJ1-4; a possible D gene is TRBD1 (5 bases). This CDR3 contains 13 residues. CDR1 is SEHNR and CDR2 is FQNEAQ in the germline V gene (reference sequence). V was shortened by 3 bases and J by 8 bases, with 10 bases between the two germline ends. This CDR3 is CASSFFQGEKLFF. The CDR3 DNA sequence: TGTGCCAGCAGCTTCTTCCAGGGCGAAAAACTGTTTTTT.

The J gene is TRBJ1-2, the V gene TRBV2; D gene unclear. Trimming took off 6 bases at V and 1 base at J, with 3 bases between the two ends. Germline CDR1 SNHLY, CDR2 FYNNEI. The CDR3 is 11 residues long. CDR3 sequence: CASSFNYGYTF. As DNA, the CDR3 is TGTGCCAGCAGCTTTAACTATGGCTACACCTTC.

V usage is TRBV7-2 and J usage is TRBJ1-4, with unresolved D. The length of the CDR3 is 14 residues. V lost 0 bases and J lost 4, with 6 bases in between. Germline-derived CDR1 and CDR2 are SGHTA and FQGNSA. The CDR3 nucleotides are TGTGCCAGCAGCTTAGCTGGGCTTAATGAAAAACTGTTTTTT. The encoded protein is CASSLAGLNEKLFF.

This rearrangement joins TRBV27 to TRBJ2-2; D not resolved. V lost 4 bases to trimming and J lost 5 bases, with 2 bases between them. The CDR3 has 11 amino acids. Germline assignment: CDR1 MNHEY and CDR2 SMNVEV (reference sequence). The CDR3 coding sequence is TGTGCCAGCAGTTCGACCGGGGAGCTGTTTTTT. Translation gives CASSSTGELFF.

The chain links TRBV19 to TRBJ1-2; D call uncertain. Per germline, CDR1 LNHDA and CDR2 SQIVND (reference sequence). This CDR3 spans 18 amino acids. V dropped 6 bases and J dropped 1 base, with 24 bases sitting between them. The CDR3 is CASSSRLGLGDYNYGYTF. In DNA form, the CDR3 reads TGTGCCAGTAGCTCCCGGCTGGGATTGGGAGACTATAACTATGGCTACACCTTC.

The gene calls are TRBV2 and TRBJ2-7, with TRBD1 matching over 9 bases. With V trimmed by 3 bases and J by 2 bases, 5 bases remained unmatched. The CDR3 extends over 15 amino acids. The germline V gene encodes CDR1 SNHLY and CDR2 FYNNEI. The CDR3 nucleotides read TGTGCCAGCAGTGACCCCGACAGGGGGACCTACGAGCAGTACTTC. Amino acids: CASSDPDRGTYEQYF. The whole variable domain, filled in from reference TRBV2 and TRBJ2-7, reads EPEVTQTPSHQVTQMGQEVILRCVPISNHLYFYWYRQILGQKVEFLVSFYNNEISEKSEIFDDQFSVERPDGSNFTLKIRSTKLEDSAMYFCASSDPDRGTYEQYFGPGTRLTVT.

The V and J genes are TRBV11-3 and TRBJ1-1, with a tentative D call TRBD1 (5 bases). There are 13 residues in the CDR3. The V gene's germline CDR1 is SGHNT and CDR2 YENEEA. Trimming pared 1 base from V and 8 bases from J, leaving 11 bases between. CDR3 bases: TGTGCCAGCAGCTTAGGAGTCAGGGCGGAAGCTTTCTTT. It translates to CASSLGVRAEAFF.

V and J are TRBV5-1 and TRBJ1-5; D may be TRBD1 (6 bases). The germline V gene has CDR1 SGHRS and CDR2 YFSETQ. The CDR3 has 15 residues. Trimming took 0 bases from V and 2 from J, leaving 9 bases between them. For the CDR3, the DNA is TGCGCCAGCAGCTTGGGGTCAGGGGGCAATCAGCCCCAGCATTTT. Translation: CASSLGSGGNQPQHF.

The count of this clone is one. This chain uses TRBV6-2 or TRBV6-3 with TRBJ1-5; no definite D call. Germline values: CDR1 MNHEY, CDR2 SVGEGT. V was clipped by 5 bases and J by 0 bases, with 8 bases between them. The CDR3 spans 14 residues. CDR3 nucleotides: TGTGCCAGCAGTGGGAGTAGTAGCAATCAGCCCCAGCATTTT. Encoded protein: CASSGSSSNQPQHF.

This clone was observed once. This chain links TRBV4-2 with TRBJ1-2; possible D gene TRBD1, 5 bases. Germline CDR1 reads LGHNA; CDR2 reads YNFKEQ. The CDR3 totals 14 residues. The ends were cut back, 0 bases at V and 6 bases at J, with 11 bases in the middle. The CDR3 region is CASSQDPGGNGYTF. In nucleotides, the CDR3 is TGTGCCAGCAGCCAAGATCCTGGGGGGAATGGCTACACCTTC.